What follows are 23 T cell receptor beta chains derived from one specimen sequenced in a study of PD-1 blockade in mismatch repair-deficient tumors. Assay used: immunoSEQ multiplex PCR; TCRdb lists only in-frame clones, some missing. The table records 76,000 or so clones, 70% to 90% of them present only once. The specimen comprised peripheral blood, sampled 44 weeks after starting pembrolizumab. The receptor set was obtained from an adult with mismatch repair-deficient cancer.

The J gene is TRBJ2-2, the V gene TRBV21-1; no check of the table's D call, TRBD1, against the DNA was made. TRBV21-1 is a known pseudogene. There are 19 residues in the CDR3. The DNA for the CDR3 is TGTGCCAGCAGCGACGACGAACAGGGCTGCACGCTGTTCACCGGGGAGCTGTTTTTT. This encodes CASSDDEQGCTLFTGELFF.

The chain couples TRBV6-4 to TRBJ2-1; 16 bases align to TRBD2. The CDR3 consists of 15 residues. Germline V gene sequence: CDR1 MRHNA, CDR2 SNTAGT. The trim removed 6 bases at V and 9 bases at J, leaving 5 bases unmatched. The chain's CDR3 is CASRGTSGRAAEQFF. CDR3 in DNA: TGTGCCAGCAGGGGGACTAGCGGGAGGGCCGCTGAGCAGTTCTTC.

The V and J genes are TRBV25-1 and TRBJ2-1; TRBD2 matches 9 bases. From germline, CDR1 is MGHDK and CDR2 SYGVNS. This CDR3 is 15 amino acids long. The trim removed 10 bases at V and 0 bases at J, leaving 7 bases unmatched. This CDR3 reads CATKRAGGSYNEQFF. CDR3 DNA: TGTGCCACCAAAAGAGCGGGAGGCTCCTACAATGAGCAGTTCTTC.

V gene TRBV29-1 combines with J gene TRBJ2-1; TRBD1 agrees at 8 bases. The length of the CDR3 is 13 residues. The V and J ends lost 3 bases and 8 bases, in that order; junction bases with no gene match: 6. Germline V CDR1 and CDR2: SQVTM, ANQGSEA. The CDR3 reads CSVEAGGFYEQFF. The CDR3 region has the DNA TGCAGCGTTGAGGCAGGGGGCTTCTATGAGCAGTTCTTC.

This chain uses TRBV19 with TRBJ1-4; D perhaps matches TRBD1 (5 bases). V lost 0 bases, J lost 8 bases, and 16 bases lay in between. This CDR3 spans 16 amino acids. CDR1 and CDR2 (germline): LNHDA, SQIVND (reference sequence). The DNA of the CDR3 is TGTGCCAGTAGTATAGATCCGGGACCAAGACAGGAAAAACTGTTTTTT. It is translated as CASSIDPGPRQEKLFF. The variable domain in full, completed from reference TRBV19 and TRBJ1-4, reads DGGITQSPKYLFRKEGQNVTLSCEQNLNHDAMYWYRQDPGQGLRLIYYSQIVNDFQKGDIAEGYSVSREKKESFPLTVTSAQKNPTAFYLCASSIDPGPRQEKLFFGSGTQLSVL.

The chain carries TRBV6-5 and TRBJ2-7; D is uncertain. The CDR3 sequence is 15 residues long. Germline V CDR1 and CDR2: MNHEY, SVGAGI. Trimming stripped 6 bases from V and 4 bases from J, with 19 bases between. CDR3 loop: CASRQRVVVEYEQYF. The CDR3 DNA follows: TGTGCCAGCAGGCAAAGGGTGGTAGTAGAATACGAGCAGTACTTC.

In its sample, this clone was seen once. V gene TRBV6-5 combines with J gene TRBJ1-1, with 8 bases aligning to TRBD1. Looked up from germline, CDR1 is MNHEY and CDR2 is SVGAGI. J lost 9 bases, V lost 6 bases, and 9 bases had no gene match. This CDR3 is 13 amino acids long. The CDR3 bases are TGTGCCAGCAGGCCGGACAGGGTAATTCAAGCTTTCTTT. Translated, it gives CASRPDRVIQAFF.

The rearrangement uses TRBV6-1 and TRBJ1-1; D not resolved. From germline, CDR1 is MNHNS and CDR2 SASEGT. The V end was cut by 4 bases, the J end by 2 bases, with 14 bases between. The CDR3 is made up of 15 amino acids. CDR3 in amino acids: CASSALRRVNTEAFF. CDR3 in DNA: TGTGCCAGCAGTGCACTGAGGCGGGTAAACACTGAAGCTTTCTTT.

The gene calls are TRBV29-1 and TRBJ2-7; 8 bases align to TRBD1. The germline CDR1 and CDR2 sequences are SQVTM and ANQGSEA. Trimming removed 5 bases from V and 2 bases from J; junction bases left unmatched: 2. CDR3 length: 12 residues. The CDR3 sequence is CSVSGQAYEQYF. As DNA, the CDR3 is TGCAGCGTTTCGGGACAGGCCTACGAGCAGTACTTC.

This clone was detected once. The chain is built from TRBV7-9 and TRBJ2-5, with 8 bases fitting TRBD2. Trimming took 5 bases from V and 5 from J; bases not matched to a gene: 7. Germline loops: CDR1 SEHNR, CDR2 FQNEAQ (reference sequence). CDR3 length: 14 amino acids. CDR3 in amino acids: CASSPSRGGETQYF. Written as DNA, the CDR3 is TGTGCCAGCAGCCCTTCCCGGGGGGGCGAGACCCAGTACTTC.

The chain recombines TRBV9 with TRBJ2-3; D possibly corresponds to TRBD2 (5 bases). The V end was cut by 5 bases, the J end by 2 bases, with 15 bases between. The CDR3 is made up of 15 amino acids. Looked up from germline, CDR1 is SGDLS and CDR2 is YYNGEE. The CDR3: CASSRIPRDTDTQYF. As DNA, the CDR3 is TGTGCCAGCAGTCGTATCCCCCGGGACACAGATACGCAGTATTTT.

The count of this clone is one. V is TRBV21-1 and J is TRBJ2-4. TRBV21-1 is marked as a pseudogene. The CDR3 is 15 residues long. The CDR3 nucleotides are TGTGCCAGCAGCACCCGACCCGGTCCGGGGGCGGGTCAGTACTTC. It is translated as CASSTRPGPGAGQYF.

The rearrangement joins TRBV7-3 to TRBJ1-5; D gene unclear. Germline V gene lookup returns CDR1 SGHTA and CDR2 FQGTGA. This CDR3 has 15 amino acids. V was clipped by 2 bases and J by 0 bases, with 8 bases between them. The CDR3 spells CASSLDFYSNQPQHF. The DNA of the CDR3 is TGTGCCAGCAGCTTAGATTTTTATAGCAATCAGCCCCAGCATTTT.

The rearrangement joins TRBV19 to TRBJ2-6; possibly TRBD1 for D (6 bases). The V end lost 5 bases, the J end lost 0 bases, and 17 bases lay between the germline ends. The CDR3 runs to 18 residues. Germline values: CDR1 LNHDA, CDR2 SQIVND (reference sequence). CDR3 in amino acids: CASSEPRTANSGANVLTF. In DNA form, the CDR3 reads TGTGCCAGTAGTGAACCAAGGACAGCCAACTCTGGGGCCAACGTCCTGACTTTC.

This clone was seen a single time. This CDR3 is CASSVDLRVPGELFF. The CDR3 DNA reads TGTGCCAGCAGCGTAGACCTCCGGGTTCCCGGGGAGCTGTTTTTT. The gene calls are TRBV9 and TRBJ2-2, with no clear D. There are 15 residues in the CDR3. Germline V lookup: CDR1 SGDLS, CDR2 YYNGEE. V gave up 0 bases and J gave up 6 bases, with 12 bases separating them.

This chain links TRBV7-8 with TRBJ2-7; the D gene is possibly TRBD2 (6 bases). The V gene's germline CDR1 is SGHVS and CDR2 FQNEAQ. The V end was cut by 5 bases, the J end by 4 bases, with 18 bases between. This CDR3 has 15 residues. This CDR3 is CASSLEGLATYEQYF. The DNA for the CDR3 is TGTGCCAGCAGCCTAGAGGGGCTAGCGACGTACGAGCAGTACTTC.

This chain connects TRBV7-9 to TRBJ2-7; D gene uncertain. Germline assignment: CDR1 SEHNR and CDR2 FQNEAQ (reference sequence). The CDR3 sequence is 12 residues long. The germline V and J ends were trimmed by 1 base and 11 bases, with 12 bases remaining between them. CDR3 nucleotides: TGTGCCAGCAGCTTAGACTCTCCGTTGAAGTACTTC. Amino acid sequence: CASSLDSPLKYF.

The gene calls are TRBV29-1 and TRBJ2-1, with 8 bases identical to TRBD2. The germline gives CDR1 SQVTM, CDR2 ANQGSEA. The trim removed 1 base at V and 5 bases at J, leaving 10 bases unmatched. CDR3 length equals 16 residues. CDR3 nucleotides: TGCAGCGTTGAAGGCGGTAGCGGGATAATAAACAATGAGCAGTTCTTC. Translated, it gives CSVEGGSGIINNEQFF.

This clone appeared once. The chain has TRBV7-2 and TRBJ2-1, with D perhaps TRBD2 (6 bases). Trimming pared 7 bases from V and 5 bases from J, leaving 15 bases between. CDR1 and CDR2 (germline): SGHTA, FQGNSA. This CDR3 contains 14 residues. CDR3 sequence: CASTRGGPHNEQFF. In DNA, the CDR3 is TGTGCCAGCACACGGGGAGGTCCCCACAATGAGCAGTTCTTC.

This clone was picked up one time. The chain combines TRBV29-1 with TRBJ1-2; D is ambiguous. Trimming removed 7 bases from V and 8 bases from J, with 5 bases in between. The CDR3 contains 8 residues. Germline assignment: CDR1 SQVTM and CDR2 ANQGSEA. The CDR3 DNA sequence: TGCAGCGCCCCAGGCTACACCTTC. Translated, it gives CSAPGYTF.

The CDR3 DNA is TGTGCCAGCAGCCTCCTTAGCGGGAGGAACACCGGGGAGCTGTTTTTT. Amino acids: CASSLLSGRNTGELFF. This chain uses TRBV11-3 with TRBJ2-2, with 9 nucleotides matching TRBD2. The CDR3 has 16 residues. V lost 5 bases to trimming and J lost 1 base; unmatched junction nucleotides: 5. CDR1 SGHNT and CDR2 YENEEA come from the germline V gene.

The gene calls are TRBV5-4 and TRBJ2-6; D ambiguous. The germline V and J ends were trimmed by 2 bases and 4 bases, with 4 bases remaining between them. The length of the CDR3 is 13 residues. CDR1 is SGHNT, CDR2 YYREEE, per germline (reference sequence). The CDR3 reads CASSFQGANVLTF. CDR3 DNA: TGTGCCAGCAGCTTCCAGGGGGCCAACGTCCTGACTTTC.

V gene TRBV6-6 combines with J gene TRBJ2-7; either TRBD1 or TRBD2 may fit D (5 bases each). V was cut by 2 bases and J by 2 bases, with 10 bases left in between. The CDR3 covers 14 residues. Germline V gene sequence: CDR1 MNHNY, CDR2 SVGAGI (reference sequence). The CDR3 spells CASSYGQGAYEQYF. The CDR3 DNA follows: TGTGCCAGCAGTTACGGCCAGGGAGCCTACGAGCAGTACTTC.